The entry below gives a single T cell receptor (beta chain) sequence along with its context. The antigen is not known. Indicated treatment: 19 received Ad26.COV2.S at low or high dose, single or two shots; about 5 received placebo; per-sample allocation not given. Collection of samples fell on day 63 after the first vaccine or placebo injection. Immunization relied on an Ad26 vector, which expressed Wuhan-strain SARS-CoV-2 spike. The protocol was immunoSEQ multiplex PCR, while the TCRdb copy is restricted to in-frame clones and leaves out a portion. In the table there are 410,000 or so clones, 75% to 95% of which are singletons. These data come from a study of Ad26.COV2.S vaccination and SARS-CoV-2 variants. Study summary: Trial arm assignment for the donor was COV1001 Ad26.COV2.S. The authors gave Ad26.COV2.S intramuscularly, either once or twice 56 days apart. General study results and limits: Vaccine recipients posted higher spike-specific TCR breadth than their placebo counterparts.

The germline V and J ends were trimmed by 3 bases and 8 bases, with 16 bases remaining between them. There are 15 residues in the CDR3. CDR1 is SGHTA and CDR2 is FQGNSA in the germline V gene. V is TRBV7-2 and J is TRBJ2-2; D could derive from TRBD1 or TRBD2 (5 bases each). This clonotype was obtained from a person aged 18 to 65 who received the Ad26.COV2.S COVID-19 vaccine or a placebo. Specimen: peripheral blood, collected in a trial of Ad26.COV2.S vaccine versus placebo. CDR3 amino acids: CASSLDRGSKGELFF. The CDR3 DNA is TGTGCCAGCAGCTTGGACCGGGGCTCGAAGGGGGAGCTGTTTTTT.